The present T cell receptor beta chain was sequenced within a study of regulatory T cells in long-lasting Graves disease. This clonotype was seen at least ten times. Arm-PCR of CDR3 regions and iRepertoire HTBI primers were the basis on which TCR beta libraries were built. In TCRdb, the multiplex PCR reads were re-called with MiXCR into one record per CDR3 protein. The data show about 420,000 distinct CDR3 sequences, 16% seen once. As for time point: newly diagnosed GD, antithyroid drugs for less than 3 months. PBMCs were the source of the RNA used for TCR sequencing. Germline lookup yields CDR1 SGHRS and CDR2 YFSETQ. The ends lost 3 bases at V and 8 bases at J; junction bases unmatched: 13. CDR3 size: 16 residues. This same sample was also taken into another study, of T cells in Graves' hyperthyroidism and ophthalmopathy. According to that study: Diagnostic decisions used clinical symptoms, serum thyroxine and TRAb, thyroid ultrasound and orbital computed tomography. The HTBI set primed first-round TCR CDR3 RT-PCR. In blood, most of the thyroid clonotypes expanded above 0.001 were also present.

The chain combines TRBV5-1 with TRBJ2-1; TRBD2 matches at 8 bases. This sequence originates from a woman between 18 and 29 years old with Graves disease. The specimen comprised peripheral blood mononuclear cells (PBMCs), sampled at new diagnosis, from a patient treated with antithyroid drugs. The CDR3 sequence is CASSSGIRREAHEQFF. The CDR3 DNA follows: TGCGCCAGCAGCTCCGGGATAAGGCGGGAGGCCCATGAGCAGTTCTTC.